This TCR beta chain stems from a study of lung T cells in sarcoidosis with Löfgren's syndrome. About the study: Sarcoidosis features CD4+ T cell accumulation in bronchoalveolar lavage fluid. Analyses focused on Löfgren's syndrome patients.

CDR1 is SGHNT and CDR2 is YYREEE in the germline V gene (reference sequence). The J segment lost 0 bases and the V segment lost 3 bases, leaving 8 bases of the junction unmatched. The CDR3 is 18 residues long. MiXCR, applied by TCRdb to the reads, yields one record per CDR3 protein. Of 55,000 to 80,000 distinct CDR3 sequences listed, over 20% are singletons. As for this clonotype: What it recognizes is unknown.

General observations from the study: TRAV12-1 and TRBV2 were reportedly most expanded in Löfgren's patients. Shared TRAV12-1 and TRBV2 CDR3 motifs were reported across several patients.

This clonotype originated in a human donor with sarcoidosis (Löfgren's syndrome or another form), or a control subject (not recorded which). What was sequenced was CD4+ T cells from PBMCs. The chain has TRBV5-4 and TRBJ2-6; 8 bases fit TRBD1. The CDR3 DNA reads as TGTGCCAGCAGCTCAGGACAGGGTTCCCACTCTGGGGCCAACGTCCTGACTTTC. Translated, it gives CASSSGQGSHSGANVLTF.